This T cell receptor (beta chain) originates from a study of metastatic and nonmetastatic thyroid tumors. On the study more broadly: The comparison covered peripheral blood and tumor or nodule tissue in malignant and benign thyroid patients.

General study points: The reported finding was significantly higher TCR beta diversity in malignant thyroid tumors relative to benign nodules, in blood and tumor.

In the authors' workflow: A papillary thyroid cancer distant-metastasis classifier was built from CDR3 differences across clinicopathological groups. TCRdb reassembled clones from the PCR reads with MiXCR. TCRdb's processing, not the study's, gives the V and J calls here. The sample carries approximately 86,000 clones, 9.5% to 15% recorded once. This clone was seen ten or more times. Its antigen is not known. Not a single patient had been given any form of treatment at any point before undergoing thyroid surgery. The length of the CDR3 is 17 residues. Per germline, CDR1 SGHRS and CDR2 YFSETQ. The V and J ends lost 4 bases and 0 bases, in that order; junction bases with no gene match: 8.

This TCR came from a female donor with papillary thyroid cancer or a benign thyroid nodule (not recorded which). Some clones in this sample may be carry-over from other donors' samples. The V call is TRBV5-1, the J call TRBJ2-2; 8 positions match TRBD2. Source material: tumor tissue. CDR3 protein: CASSPWVAGPNTGELFF. CDR3 sequence (DNA): TGCGCCAGCAGCCCCTGGGTAGCGGGACCGAACACCGGGGAGCTGTTTTTT.